These 30 T cell receptor beta chains originate from one sample sequenced in a study of cytomegalovirus exposure and HLA in healthy donors. PCR primers comprised 60 Vbeta and 13 Jbeta primers. Assay used: immunoSEQ multiplex PCR; TCRdb lists only in-frame clones, some missing. The sample gives about 160,000 clones, around 76% of which show up once; roughly 2% is in the top ten. What was sequenced was PBMCs. These receptor sequences come from a female donor in good health and CMV-seronegative.

This CDR3 is CASTFPGADTQYF. CDR3 DNA: TGTGCCAGCACCTTCCCGGGGGCAGATACGCAGTATTTT. This chain connects TRBV9 to TRBJ2-3, with D possibly being TRBD2 (6 bases). Germline CDR1 reads SGDLS; CDR2 reads YYNGEE. CDR3 length equals 13 residues. The V end lost 6 bases, the J end lost 4 bases, and 12 bases lay between the germline ends.

This rearrangement joins TRBV5-6 to TRBJ2-7; 7 nucleotides align to TRBD2. CDR1 is SGHDT and CDR2 is YYEEEE in the germline V gene. V shed 0 bases and J 9 bases; nucleotides not matched to a gene: 9. This CDR3 comprises 14 residues. CDR3 loop: CASSLASGPYSQYF. The CDR3 DNA reads as TGTGCCAGCAGCTTGGCTAGCGGCCCCTATTCGCAGTACTTC.

This chain uses TRBV14 with TRBJ1-1; 10 bases align to TRBD1. The CDR3 length is 16 residues. Losses at the gene ends were 5 bases for V and 1 base for J; bases not matched to a gene: 7. Germline lookup yields CDR1 SGHDN and CDR2 FVKESK. The CDR3 sequence is CASSTRTGGGNTEAFF. The CDR3 DNA sequence: TGTGCCAGCAGCACCCGGACAGGGGGGGGGAACACTGAAGCTTTCTTT.

This clone was recorded only once. The chain combines TRBV5-6 with TRBJ1-3, with D possibly matching TRBD1 (5 bases). Germline loops: CDR1 SGHDT, CDR2 YYEEEE. Trimming shortened V by 0 bases and J by 2 bases, and 6 bases separated the two germline ends. The CDR3 is made up of 14 amino acids. The CDR3 nucleotides read TGTGCCAGCAGCTTGGGGGGCCCTGGAAACACCATATATTTT. Translated: CASSLGGPGNTIYF.

The chain employs TRBV6-1 and TRBJ2-5; 12 nucleotides line up with TRBD2. The J call may be incorrect, as the DNA end agrees better with TRBJ2-7. CDR3 length equals 15 residues. The germline V gene encodes CDR1 MNHNS and CDR2 SASEGT. The CDR3 nucleotides are TGTGCCAGCAGTGAAATGACTAGCGGGGGCTACGAGCAGTACTTC. Translation gives CASSEMTSGGYEQYF.

This chain links TRBV19 with TRBJ2-7; a possible D gene is TRBD1 (5 bases). Germline CDR1 is LNHDA and CDR2 is SQIVND (reference sequence). V dropped 5 bases and J dropped 6 bases, with 20 bases sitting between them. The CDR3 loop spans 15 amino acids. The CDR3 DNA follows: TGTGCCAGTAGTTCTTCCCTGACAGAGTGGGGCGAGCAGTACTTC. Its protein product is CASSSSLTEWGEQYF.

This chain joins TRBV27 and TRBJ2-5; the match to TRBD1 covers 7 bases. The CDR3 runs 15 residues. Germline V CDR1 and CDR2: MNHEY, SMNVEV (reference sequence). V was pared by 5 bases and J by 5 bases, with 11 bases of the junction left unmatched. The CDR3 DNA reads TGTGCCAGCAGTCCTCGACAGGGCAGGGGGGAGACCCAGTACTTC. Its translation: CASSPRQGRGETQYF.

This chain joins TRBV30 and TRBJ2-1, with 13 bases aligning to TRBD2. J gave up 10 bases and V 4 bases, and 13 bases lay outside the gene matches. In germline, CDR1 is GTSNPN, CDR2 SVGIG (reference sequence). The CDR3 is 16 residues long. The CDR3 loop reads CAWNFGLAGADGEQFF. DNA for the CDR3: TGTGCCTGGAACTTTGGACTAGCGGGGGCCGACGGGGAGCAGTTCTTC.

V and J are TRBV5-1 and TRBJ2-1; D possibly corresponds to TRBD2 (5 bases). From germline, CDR1 is SGHRS and CDR2 YFSETQ. V gave up 4 bases and J gave up 5 bases, with 10 bases separating them. The CDR3 is made up of 13 amino acids. The CDR3 nucleotides are TGCGCCAGCAGCCCCGGGGTCAACAATGAGCAGTTCTTC. Translation gives CASSPGVNNEQFF. The full variable domain, completed using reference TRBV5-1 and TRBJ2-1, is KAGVTQTPRYLIKTRGQQVTLSCSPISGHRSVSWYQQTPGQGLQFLFEYFSETQRNKGNFPGRFSGRQFSNSRSEMNVSTLELGDSALYLCASSPGVNNEQFFGPGTRLTVL.

V usage is TRBV5-1 and J usage is TRBJ2-1; D possibly corresponds to TRBD1 (6 bases). The germline V gene encodes CDR1 SGHRS and CDR2 YFSETQ. CDR3 length equals 14 residues. V shed 5 bases and J shed 9 bases, with 18 bases lying between them. CDR3 DNA sequence: TGCGCCAGCAGACCTGGGACAAACATAGGTGAGCAGTTCTTC. Its translation is CASRPGTNIGEQFF.

The chain couples TRBV6-1 to TRBJ1-1; TRBD1 aligns across 7 bases. The junction had 5 bases not matched to a gene; V was cut back by 6 bases and J by 1 base. Germline V gives CDR1 MNHNS, CDR2 SASEGT. This CDR3 has 14 amino acids. The CDR3 region is CASRDRTGNTEAFF. CDR3 coding DNA: TGTGCCAGCAGGGACAGGACGGGGAACACTGAAGCTTTCTTT.

V usage is TRBV7-2 and J usage is TRBJ2-1, with TRBD2 matching 8 bases. V was clipped by 1 base and J by 1 base; unmatched bases: 12. Germline V lookup: CDR1 SGHTA, CDR2 FQGNSA. CDR3 length: 19 amino acids. The CDR3 reads CASSLGLAGWGGSYNEQFF. The CDR3 DNA is TGTGCCAGCAGCTTAGGGTTAGCGGGGTGGGGTGGGTCCTACAATGAGCAGTTCTTC.

The chain is built from TRBV2 and TRBJ2-1; 8 nucleotides line up with TRBD2. The germline V gene encodes CDR1 SNHLY and CDR2 FYNNEI. This CDR3 spans 15 amino acids. Trimming at V came to 4 bases and at J to 6 bases, leaving 8 bases not matched to a gene. CDR3 sequence reads: CASSGVAGFLNEQFF. The CDR3 DNA is TGTGCCAGCAGTGGAGTAGCGGGATTTCTCAATGAGCAGTTCTTC.

The chain employs TRBV19 and TRBJ1-6, with 7 nucleotides matching TRBD1. Germline assignment: CDR1 LNHDA and CDR2 SQIVND (reference sequence). Trimming removed 4 bases from V and 7 bases from J; junction bases left unmatched: 7. The CDR3 extends over 15 amino acids. The CDR3: CASSSLQGVNSPLHF. Written as DNA, the CDR3 is TGTGCCAGTAGTAGTCTGCAGGGGGTAAATTCACCCCTCCACTTT. Full variable domain (outside the CDR3, taken from reference TRBV19 and TRBJ1-6): DGGITQSPKYLFRKEGQNVTLSCEQNLNHDAMYWYRQDPGQGLRLIYYSQIVNDFQKGDIAEGYSVSREKKESFPLTVTSAQKNPTAFYLCASSSLQGVNSPLHFGNGTRLTVT.

V usage is TRBV4-1 and J usage is TRBJ2-5; 11 bases line up with TRBD2. The closer fit of TRBJ2-7 to the DNA end suggests the J call may be wrong. This CDR3 has 15 amino acids. Germline V gives CDR1 MGHRA, CDR2 YSYEKL. CDR3 sequence reads: CASSRSTSGDYEQYF. The CDR3 region has the DNA TGCGCCAGCAGCCGGTCGACTAGCGGGGACTACGAGCAGTACTTC.

This chain links TRBV7-7 with TRBJ2-5, with 13 positions matching TRBD2. V shed 5 bases and J 10 bases; nucleotides not matched to a gene: 10. CDR1 is SSHAT, CDR2 FNYEAQ, per germline (reference sequence). The CDR3 covers 15 residues. Here the CDR3 reads CASSVTGTSGESQYF. The CDR3 DNA follows: TGTGCCAGCAGCGTCACCGGGACTAGCGGGGAAAGCCAGTACTTC.

In this sample, this clone turned up a few times. The chain employs TRBV5-4 and TRBJ1-1, with D perhaps matching TRBD1 (5 bases). Trimming stripped 3 bases from V and 7 bases from J, with 13 bases between. The length of the CDR3 is 13 residues. Germline CDR1 reads SGHNT; CDR2 reads YYREEE (reference sequence). CDR3 region: CASSYRGGGEAFF. For the CDR3, the DNA is TGTGCCAGCAGCTACCGTGGCGGGGGTGAAGCTTTCTTT.

This chain uses TRBV5-1 with TRBJ1-1; the match to TRBD1 covers 7 bases. With 0 bases clipped from V and 0 bases from J, the junction kept 2 bases outside the gene matches. The CDR3 contains 15 residues. Per the germline V gene, CDR1 is SGHRS and CDR2 is YFSETQ. The CDR3: CASSLGGTVNTEAFF. The CDR3 DNA is TGCGCCAGCAGCTTGGGGGGGACAGTGAACACTGAAGCTTTCTTT.

J is TRBJ2-7 and V is TRBV4-2, with no clear D. Between the trimmed V and J ends, which lost 0 bases and 7 bases, there was a span of 7 bases. Germline loops: CDR1 LGHNA, CDR2 YNFKEQ. The CDR3 has 12 amino acids. This chain's CDR3 is CASSQDAREQYF. The CDR3 DNA sequence: TGTGCCAGCAGCCAAGATGCCCGGGAGCAGTACTTC.

The CDR3 protein is CAWSRLAGTDTQYF. The CDR3 nucleotides read TGTGCCTGGAGTAGACTAGCGGGCACAGATACGCAGTATTTT. This chain uses TRBV30 with TRBJ2-3, with TRBD2 matching 9 bases. Germline CDR1 GTSNPN, CDR2 SVGIG (reference sequence). CDR3 length: 14 amino acids. V lost 2 bases and J lost 1; bases outside the gene matches: 1.

Points on this clone: Other DNA sequences of this sample code for an identical CDR3. The genes are TRBV25-1 and TRBJ1-2, with D unresolved. Trimming cost V 2 bases and J 10 bases, with 11 bases left between them. CDR1 is MGHDK, CDR2 SYGVNS, per germline. This CDR3 spans 12 amino acids. The CDR3 here is CASSEIGLSYTF. CDR3 nucleotides: TGTGCCAGCAGTGAAATCGGACTTTCCTACACCTTC.

Turning to this clone: Its ends do not fully match the called genes, so a read error is possible. The chain has TRBV14 and TRBJ1-2; D unclear. Germline V gives CDR1 SGHDN, CDR2 FVKESK. This CDR3 contains 12 residues. Written as DNA, the CDR3 is TGTGCCAGCAGCCAAGAGAGGGCCCCCCCCGCCTTC. Residues: CASSQERAPPAF.

In its sample, this clone was seen once. The rearrangement links TRBV9 to TRBJ2-7; 9 bases align to TRBD2. Germline assignment: CDR1 SGDLS and CDR2 YYNGEE. J gave up 2 bases and V 0 bases, and 12 bases lay outside the gene matches. CDR3 length: 18 amino acids. CDR3 residues: CASSVGSSGVGRAYEQYF. CDR3 DNA: TGTGCCAGCAGCGTAGGTTCTAGCGGGGTGGGGAGGGCCTACGAGCAGTACTTC.

This clone occurred a few times. This specimen includes other DNA sequences encoding the same CDR3. J is TRBJ1-1 and V is TRBV19; tentative D call: TRBD1 (6 bases). Germline assignment: CDR1 LNHDA and CDR2 SQIVND (reference sequence). The ends were cut back, 3 bases at V and 3 bases at J, with 11 bases in the middle. CDR3 length equals 14 residues. The CDR3: CASSIRGLDTEAFF. The CDR3 coding sequence is TGTGCCAGTAGTATCAGGGGTCTGGACACTGAAGCTTTCTTT.

The gene calls are TRBV5-5 and TRBJ2-7; TRBD1 might be the D (6 bases). The CDR3 sequence is 14 residues long. Per germline, CDR1 SGHKS and CDR2 YYEKEE (reference sequence). Trimming pared 4 bases from V and 4 bases from J, leaving 15 bases between. CDR3: CASSPDSSRYEQYF. DNA for the CDR3: TGTGCCAGCAGCCCGGACAGTTCCCGATACGAGCAGTACTTC.

This chain joins TRBV5-6 and TRBJ1-2; no clear D. The germline V and J ends were trimmed by 0 bases and 5 bases, with 11 bases remaining between them. In germline, CDR1 is SGHDT, CDR2 YYEEEE. The CDR3 contains 14 residues. The CDR3 sequence: CASSLAQEPYGYTF. For the CDR3, the DNA is TGTGCCAGCAGCTTGGCCCAGGAACCTTATGGCTACACCTTC.

The chain has TRBV7-8 and TRBJ2-5, with 12 nucleotides matching TRBD2. J was trimmed by 2 bases and V by 4 bases; bases with no gene match: 8. The CDR3 is 17 residues long. Germline V gives CDR1 SGHVS, CDR2 FQNEAQ. The CDR3 loop reads CASSSPQTSGGQETQYF. The DNA of the CDR3 is TGTGCCAGCAGCTCCCCCCAGACTAGCGGGGGACAAGAGACCCAGTACTTC.

The V and J genes are TRBV15 and TRBJ2-3; TRBD2 aligns across 12 bases. J gave up 4 bases and V 3 bases, and 5 bases lay outside the gene matches. Germline V gene data show CDR1 as LNHNV and CDR2 as YYDKDF (reference sequence). The CDR3 loop spans 16 amino acids. This chain's CDR3 is CATSRVLAGGADTQYF. The CDR3 nucleotides read TGTGCCACCAGCAGGGTACTAGCGGGGGGAGCAGATACGCAGTATTTT. Based on the CDR3 plus reference TRBV15 and TRBJ2-3, the full variable domain is DAMVIQNPRYQVTQFGKPVTLSCSQTLNHNVMYWYQQKSSQAPKLLFHYYDKDFNNEADTPDNFQSRRPNTSFCFLDIRSPGLGDTAMYLCATSRVLAGGADTQYFGPGTRLTVL.

The chain joins TRBV5-1 to TRBJ2-7; 9 bases fit TRBD1. Losses at the gene ends were 0 bases for V and 3 bases for J; bases not matched to a gene: 4. The CDR3 loop spans 15 amino acids. Germline V gene lookup returns CDR1 SGHRS and CDR2 YFSETQ. The CDR3 DNA follows: TGCGCCAGCAGCTTGGGGCCGGGACAGGGCTACGAGCAGTACTTC. It specifies CASSLGPGQGYEQYF.

The genes are TRBV2 and TRBJ2-5; tentatively, D is TRBD2 (5 bases). The CDR3 extends over 13 amino acids. V was shortened by 5 bases and J by 1 base, with 8 bases between the two germline ends. Germline V gene sequence: CDR1 SNHLY, CDR2 FYNNEI. CDR3 sequence reads: CASSLEGQETQYF. The CDR3 DNA follows: TGTGCCAGCAGTCTAGAGGGCCAAGAGACCCAGTACTTC.